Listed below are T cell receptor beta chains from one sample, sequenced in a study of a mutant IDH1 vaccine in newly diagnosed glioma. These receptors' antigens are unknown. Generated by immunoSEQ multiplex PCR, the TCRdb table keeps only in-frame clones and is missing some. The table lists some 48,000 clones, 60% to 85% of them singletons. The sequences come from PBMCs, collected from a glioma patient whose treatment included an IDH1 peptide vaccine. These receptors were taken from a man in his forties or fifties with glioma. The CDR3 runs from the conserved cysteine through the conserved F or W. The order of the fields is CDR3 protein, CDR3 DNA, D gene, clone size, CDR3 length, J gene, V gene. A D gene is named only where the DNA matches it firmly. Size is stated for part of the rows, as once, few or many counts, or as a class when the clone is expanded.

CASSQEGKDDEKLFF,TGTGCCAGCAGCCAGGAGGGAAAGGACGATGAAAAACTGTTTTTT,-,-,15,TRBJ1-4,TRBV7-2
CASSLKLAGGSYEQYF,TGTGCCAGCAGCCTAAAACTAGCGGGAGGGTCCTACGAGCAGTACTTC,TRBD2,-,16,TRBJ2-7,TRBV5-4
CASSPPFDEQFF,TGTGCCAGCAGCCCCCCCTTCGATGAGCAGTTCTTC,-,-,12,TRBJ2-1,TRBV7-2
CSVEEGDRGYEQYF,TGCAGCGTTGAGGAGGGGGACAGGGGCTACGAGCAGTACTTC,TRBD1,once,14,TRBJ2-7,TRBV29-1
CASRNTGMETQYF,TGTGCCAGTAGAAACACTGGGATGGAGACCCAGTACTTC,-,few,13,TRBJ2-5,TRBV19
CASRGTGMNTEAFF,TGTGCCAGCAGGGGAACGGGAATGAACACTGAAGCTTTCTTT,-,-,14,TRBJ1-1,TRBV6-5
CATGQAATGELFF,TGTGCCACGGGACAGGCAGCCACCGGGGAGCTGTTTTTT,TRBD1,few,13,TRBJ2-2,TRBV6-1
CASSLDPLGPLPNYGYTF,TGCGCCAGCAGCTTGGATCCGTTGGGTCCCCTACCTAACTATGGCTACACCTTC,-,-,18,TRBJ1-2,TRBV5-1
CASSFMLAVVTDTQYF,TGCGCCAGCAGCTTTATGTTAGCGGTAGTCACAGATACGCAGTATTTT,-,-,16,TRBJ2-3,TRBV5-1
CASSVLVLGGYTF,TGTGCCAGCAGTGTGTTGGTACTGGGTGGCTACACCTTC,-,-,13,TRBJ1-2,TRBV6-1
CASSYSGSDYGYTF,TGTGCCAGCAGTTACTCGGGGTCCGACTATGGCTACACCTTC,-,once,14,TRBJ1-2,TRBV6-5
CASSMEPKLAGGPDTQYF,TGTGCCAGTAGTATGGAACCCAAACTAGCGGGAGGCCCAGATACGCAGTATTTT,TRBD2,few,18,TRBJ2-3,TRBV19
CASSLVAVRGYGYTF,TGTGCCAGCAGCTTGGTGGCAGTTCGAGGCTATGGCTACACCTTC,-,-,15,TRBJ1-2,TRBV5-4
CASSQQDRENSPLHF,TGTGCCAGCAGCCAACAGGACAGGGAGAATTCACCCCTCCACTTT,TRBD1,-,15,TRBJ1-6,TRBV4-2
CASSFGTFYNEQFF,TGTGCCAGCAGCTTTGGGACATTCTACAATGAGCAGTTCTTC,-,-,14,TRBJ2-1,TRBV5-5
CATSHRGQDEQYF,TGTGCCACCAGCCATCGGGGGCAGGACGAGCAGTACTTC,-,-,13,TRBJ2-7,TRBV15
CASSSSQENTGELFF,TGTGCCAGCAGTTCGAGCCAGGAGAACACCGGGGAGCTGTTTTTT,-,-,15,TRBJ2-2,TRBV7-9
CASSEPASANYGYTF,TGTGCCAGCAGTGAACCCGCCAGTGCTAACTATGGCTACACCTTC,-,-,15,TRBJ1-2,TRBV6-1
CASRDPGQGIAGELFF,TGTGCCAGCAGGGACCCGGGACAGGGGATTGCCGGGGAGCTGTTTTTT,TRBD1,-,16,TRBJ2-2,TRBV2
CASSYGWGEQFF,TGTGCCAGCAGTTATGGGTGGGGTGAGCAGTTCTTC,-,-,12,TRBJ2-1,TRBV6-5
CASSWDGNTEAFF,TGTGCCAGCAGCTGGGACGGGAACACTGAAGCTTTCTTT,-,once,13,TRBJ1-1,TRBV7-9
CASSQVILAGDTGELFF,TGCGCCAGCAGCCAAGTGATCCTAGCGGGAGACACCGGGGAGCTGTTTTTT,TRBD2,few,17,TRBJ2-2,TRBV4-1
CASSLEGIDTGELFF,TGCGCCAGCAGCTTGGAGGGGATTGACACCGGGGAGCTGTTTTTT,-,-,15,TRBJ2-2,TRBV5-1
CASLFGGEAEAFF,TGTGCCAGCCTCTTTGGGGGGGAGGCTGAAGCTTTCTTT,-,-,13,TRBJ1-1,TRBV7-9